A single sample is the source of the 9 T cell receptor beta chains below, sequenced in a study of identifying expanded T cells in peripheral blood (dated by TCRdb to the late 2010s). Libraries were made using the immunoSEQ multiplex PCR assay. The immuneACCESS repertoire file appears here via TCRdb, limited to in-frame rearrangements. These files lack a portion of the clones; in checked studies, under half of the deficit traces to unresolved V genes, and the cause of the others is not known. The sample table shows approximately 59,000 clones, and 89% are seen once. The top ten constitute roughly 3.5% of the sample. The sample taken for sequencing was blood. These receptors originate from a person aged 18 to 70 in good health.

Regarding this clone: Other nucleotide sequences from this sample produce the same CDR3. The V gene is TRBV7-2, the J gene TRBJ2-7; 8 bases are shared with TRBD1. The length of the CDR3 is 13 residues. After removal of 5 bases from V and 3 bases from J, the junction contained 3 bases not matched to a gene. Germline V gene data show CDR1 as SGHTA and CDR2 as FQGNSA. Here the CDR3 DNA reads TGTGCCAGCAGCCTCGACAGGGGCTACGAGCAGTACTTC. It codes for CASSLDRGYEQYF.

The chain combines TRBV4-1 with TRBJ2-2, with D perhaps given as TRBD1 or TRBD2 (6 bases each). V was cut by 1 base and J by 4 bases, with 16 bases left in between. CDR3 length: 17 amino acids. Germline CDR1 reads MGHRA; CDR2 reads YSYEKL. The CDR3 is CASSQGPVGGTTGELFF. The CDR3 DNA reads TGCGCCAGCAGCCAAGGGCCGGTAGGGGGGACCACCGGGGAGCTGTTTTTT.

The gene calls are TRBV7-6 and TRBJ2-3; D ambiguous. Deletions cut 1 base from V and 2 bases from J, with 4 bases between. CDR1 and CDR2 from the germline V gene are SGHVS and FNYEAQ. The CDR3 runs 13 residues. For the CDR3, the DNA is TGTGCCAGCAGCTTAGGGGCCACAGATACGCAGTATTTT. This encodes CASSLGATDTQYF.

The chain uses TRBV19 and TRBJ2-3, with TRBD2 as a possible D gene (7 bases). Germline CDR1 is LNHDA and CDR2 is SQIVND (reference sequence). This CDR3 region has 15 residues. V was clipped by 8 bases and J by 3 bases, with 18 bases between them. CDR3 protein: CASSQGGSGTDTQYF. The CDR3 DNA follows: TGTGCCAGTTCCCAAGGGGGTAGCGGGACAGATACGCAGTATTTT.

This clone was counted once. The CDR3: CASSGGLDTEAFF. CDR3 coding DNA: TGCGCCAGCAGCGGCGGATTGGACACTGAAGCTTTCTTT. The V gene is TRBV5-1, the J gene TRBJ1-1; D unclear. Germline-derived CDR1 and CDR2 are SGHRS and YFSETQ. The germline V and J ends were trimmed by 4 bases and 3 bases, with 10 bases remaining between them. This CDR3 region has 13 residues.

The rearrangement uses TRBV10-3 and TRBJ1-5; no clear D. Germline values: CDR1 ENHRY, CDR2 SYGVKD. The CDR3 is 15 amino acids. V lost 1 base and J lost 0, with 7 bases in between. CDR3 residues: CAISEYMSSNQPQHF. The CDR3, as DNA: TGTGCCATCAGTGAGTATATGAGTAGCAATCAGCCCCAGCATTTT.

This chain joins TRBV7-8 and TRBJ2-1; the match to TRBD2 covers 8 bases. The CDR3 runs to 15 residues. Germline CDR1 SGHVS, CDR2 FQNEAQ. Trimming cost V 5 bases and J 10 bases; bases outside gene matches: 13. CDR3: CASSPLPGGREEQFF. In DNA form, the CDR3 reads TGTGCCAGCAGCCCATTGCCGGGAGGGAGGGAGGAGCAGTTCTTC.

This chain links TRBV4-3 with TRBJ1-1; D is perhaps TRBD1 (5 bases). Germline-derived CDR1 and CDR2 are LGHNA and YSLEER. CDR3 size: 19 residues. Trimming took 0 bases from V and 3 from J, leaving 23 bases between them. The CDR3 sequence: CASSQESAGRGQSHTEAFF. The CDR3 DNA reads TGCGCCAGCAGCCAAGAATCGGCCGGGAGGGGTCAAAGTCACACTGAAGCTTTCTTT.

V is TRBV20-1 and J is TRBJ1-1; D not resolved. The CDR3 runs 11 residues. V was clipped by 6 bases and J by 11 bases, with 16 bases between them. Germline assignment: CDR1 DFQATT and CDR2 SNEGSKA (reference sequence). CDR3 amino acids: CSAVSVASAFF. CDR3 DNA sequence: TGCAGTGCCGTTTCGGTTGCCAGCGCTTTCTTT.